This T cell receptor (beta chain) comes out of a study of T cell clonality in common variable immunodeficiency. General study findings and limits: The cause of increased CVID clonality remains unclear without subpopulation sequencing. Shared TCRbeta clones were fewer between CVID subjects than controls. CVID subjects showed higher TCRbeta clonality than healthy controls.

Details on this clone: Its target is unknown. A much bigger clone sits one base away, suggesting this may be a read error. With the read ending 3 residues before the CDR3 end, the germline J gene is used to fill in that end.

With V trimmed by 4 bases and J by 0 bases, 4 bases remained unmatched. CDR3 length: 14 residues. CDR1 is SGHNT, CDR2 YYREEE, per germline (reference sequence). The data were produced by immunoSEQ multiplex PCR, yet TCRdb's version contains in-frame clones alone and is incomplete. The specimen has more than 65,000 clones, none found just once. The material sequenced was peripheral blood mononuclear cells. This chain joins TRBV5-4 and TRBJ2-7; 7 nucleotides line up with TRBD1. The source of this sequence is a person aged 18 to 70 in good health. The CDR3 sequence: CASSTTGNSYEQYF. Incomplete CDR3 DNA: TGTGCCAGCAGCACGACAGGGAACTCCTACGAG.